This T cell receptor (beta chain) is from a study of chronic HIV infection and antiretroviral therapy. TCRdb re-called the 5' RACE reads with MiXCR, one entry per CDR3 protein. The sample comprises 40,000 or so distinct CDR3 sequences, 7.5% to 9% of which are singletons, and 2.5% to 3.5% rests with the top ten. Trimming took 0 bases from V and 4 from J, leaving 15 bases between them. The CDR3 loop spans 16 amino acids. Germline V gene data show CDR1 as MGHRA and CDR2 as YSYEKL. The sample consisted of peripheral blood. The sequence derives from an adult who had HIV and had not received antiretroviral therapy, or was an uninfected healthy control (not recorded which). The gene calls are TRBV4-1 and TRBJ1-2, with D unclear. The CDR3 DNA reads TGCGCCAGCAGCCAAGAGGAAACCCGGGCCAGCTATGGCTACACCTTC. This gives the protein CASSQEETRASYGYTF.